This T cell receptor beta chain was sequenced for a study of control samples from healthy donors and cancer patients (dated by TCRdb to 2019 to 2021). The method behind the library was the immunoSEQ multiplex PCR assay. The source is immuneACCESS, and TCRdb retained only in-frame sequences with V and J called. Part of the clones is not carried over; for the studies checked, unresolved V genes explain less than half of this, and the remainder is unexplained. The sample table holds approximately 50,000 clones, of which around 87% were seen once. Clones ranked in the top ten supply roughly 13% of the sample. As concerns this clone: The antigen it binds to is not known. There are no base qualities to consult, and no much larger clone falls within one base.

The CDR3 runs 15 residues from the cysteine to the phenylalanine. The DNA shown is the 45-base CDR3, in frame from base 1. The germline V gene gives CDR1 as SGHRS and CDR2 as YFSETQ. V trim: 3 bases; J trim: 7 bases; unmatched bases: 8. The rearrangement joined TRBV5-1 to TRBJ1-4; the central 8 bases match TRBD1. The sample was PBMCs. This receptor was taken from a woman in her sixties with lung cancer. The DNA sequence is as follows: TGCGCCAGCAGCTACGGACAGGGCATCGGTGAAAAACTGTTTTTT. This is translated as CASSYGQGIGEKLFF.